These T cell receptor beta chains were read from a single sample in a study of T-cell memory formation after mild COVID-19. TCRdb used MiXCR to reprocess the 5' RACE reads, holding one entry per CDR3 protein. This repertoire shows 530,000 or so distinct CDR3 sequences, about 18% found once; its top ten account for roughly 7.7%. What was sequenced was PBMCs or a T cell subset sorted from them (not recorded which). The receptors derive from an adult woman who had mild COVID-19 (a few samples of this study predate the infection). Cell type and time point are not known. CDR3s include the opening cysteine and the closing phenylalanine or tryptophan. D genes are given only for firm matches. Some rows have no size entry. The others give once, few or many, or a class for an expanded clone.

abundance: NA
v_gene: TRBV7-9
d_gene: NA
j_gene: TRBJ1-1
len: 17
CDR3nt: TGTGCCAGCAGCCCACTCAATGCGGGGGGGGCGATCCCTGAAGCTTTCTTT
CDR3aa: CASSPLNAGGAIPEAFF

abundance: many
v_gene: TRBV7-3
d_gene: NA
j_gene: TRBJ2-2
len: 15
CDR3nt: TGTGCCAGCAGCAACCGTTCCGGGAACACCGGGGAGCTGTTTTTT
CDR3aa: CASSNRSGNTGELFF

abundance: NA
v_gene: TRBV7-2
d_gene: NA
j_gene: TRBJ1-2
len: 13
CDR3nt: TGTGCCAGCAGCCCTCAGCTGGAATATGGCTACACCTTC
CDR3aa: CASSPQLEYGYTF

abundance: NA
v_gene: TRBV18
d_gene: NA
j_gene: TRBJ2-7
len: 12
CDR3nt: TGTGCCAGCTCACCAACCCCCCTCGAGCAGTACTTC
CDR3aa: CASSPTPLEQYF

abundance: few
v_gene: TRBV9
d_gene: NA
j_gene: TRBJ1-5
len: 14
CDR3nt: TGTGCCAGCAGCCAAGGGACGGTCAATCAGCCCCAGCATTTT
CDR3aa: CASSQGTVNQPQHF

abundance: NA
v_gene: TRBV12-3/TRBV12-4
d_gene: TRBD1
j_gene: TRBJ1-4
len: 15
CDR3nt: TGTGCCAGCAGTTCAGAGGGACAGGCTAATGAAAAACTGTTTTTT
CDR3aa: CASSSEGQANEKLFF

abundance: NA
v_gene: TRBV29-1
d_gene: NA
j_gene: TRBJ1-5
len: 14
CDR3nt: TGCAGCGTTTTGACAGGAAGTGAGAATCAGCCCCAGCATTTT
CDR3aa: CSVLTGSENQPQHF

abundance: few
v_gene: TRBV10-2
d_gene: NA
j_gene: TRBJ2-7
len: 12
CDR3nt: TGCGCCAGCAGTGGGGGGAGGAACGAGCAGTACTTC
CDR3aa: CASSGGRNEQYF

abundance: NA
v_gene: TRBV3-1
d_gene: NA
j_gene: TRBJ1-1
len: 14
CDR3nt: TGTGCCAGCAGCCAAAGTGGACGAAACACTGAAGCTTTCTTT
CDR3aa: CASSQSGRNTEAFF

abundance: NA
v_gene: TRBV7-2
d_gene: TRBD2
j_gene: TRBJ2-3
len: 15
CDR3nt: TGTGCCAGCAGCTCTAGCGGGAGCCCCGCAGATACGCAGTATTTT
CDR3aa: CASSSSGSPADTQYF

abundance: NA
v_gene: TRBV7-8
d_gene: NA
j_gene: TRBJ2-3
len: 13
CDR3nt: TGTGCCAGCAGCTCCGCGCTCACAGATACGCAGTATTTT
CDR3aa: CASSSALTDTQYF

abundance: few
v_gene: TRBV7-3
d_gene: NA
j_gene: TRBJ2-2
len: 14
CDR3nt: TGTGCCAGCAGCCCAGGGACCTACACCGGGGAGCTGTTTTTT
CDR3aa: CASSPGTYTGELFF

abundance: few
v_gene: TRBV7-9
d_gene: TRBD1
j_gene: TRBJ2-2
len: 16
CDR3nt: TGTGCCAGCAGCCCACGGGACAGGGGTAACACCGGGGAGCTGTTTTTT
CDR3aa: CASSPRDRGNTGELFF

abundance: NA
v_gene: TRBV12-3/TRBV12-4
d_gene: NA
j_gene: TRBJ2-2
len: 13
CDR3nt: TGTGCCAGCAGTTCTAGGATTTCCGGGGAGCTGTTTTTT
CDR3aa: CASSSRISGELFF

abundance: NA
v_gene: TRBV12-3/TRBV12-4
d_gene: NA
j_gene: TRBJ1-2
len: 13
CDR3nt: TGTGCCAGCACCTTAACGGGGACCTATGGCTACACCTTC
CDR3aa: CASTLTGTYGYTF

abundance: NA
v_gene: TRBV12-3/TRBV12-4
d_gene: NA
j_gene: TRBJ1-1
len: 12
CDR3nt: TGTGCCAGCAGTTTACGGGAAACTGAAGCTTTCTTT
CDR3aa: CASSLRETEAFF

abundance: many
v_gene: TRBV20-1
d_gene: NA
j_gene: TRBJ1-4
len: 13
CDR3nt: TGCAGTGCTAGAGATAACGCCAGAGAAAAACTGTTTTTT
CDR3aa: CSARDNAREKLFF

abundance: NA
v_gene: TRBV7-3
d_gene: TRBD1
j_gene: TRBJ1-6
len: 15
CDR3nt: TGTGCCAGCAGCTTTGAGACAGGACAGGGGGCTACCCTCCACTTT
CDR3aa: CASSFETGQGATLHF

abundance: few
v_gene: TRBV4-2
d_gene: TRBD2
j_gene: TRBJ2-3
len: 16
CDR3nt: TGTGCCAGCAGCCACCCACTAGCGGGAGGAACAGATACGCAGTATTTT
CDR3aa: CASSHPLAGGTDTQYF